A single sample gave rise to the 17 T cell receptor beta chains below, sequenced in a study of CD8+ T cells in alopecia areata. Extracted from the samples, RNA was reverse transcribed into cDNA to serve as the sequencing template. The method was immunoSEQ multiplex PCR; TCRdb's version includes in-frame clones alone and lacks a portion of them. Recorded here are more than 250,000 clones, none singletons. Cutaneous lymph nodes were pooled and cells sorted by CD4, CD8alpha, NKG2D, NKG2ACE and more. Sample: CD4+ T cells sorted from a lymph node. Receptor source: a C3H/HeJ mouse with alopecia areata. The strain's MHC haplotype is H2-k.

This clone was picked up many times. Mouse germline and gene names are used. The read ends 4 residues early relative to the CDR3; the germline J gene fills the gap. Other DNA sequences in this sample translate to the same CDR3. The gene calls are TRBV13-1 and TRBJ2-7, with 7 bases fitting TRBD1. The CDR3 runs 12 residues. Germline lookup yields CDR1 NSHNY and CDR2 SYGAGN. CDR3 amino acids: CASSGQGYEQYF. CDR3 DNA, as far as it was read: TGTGCCAGCAGTGGACAGGGTTAT.

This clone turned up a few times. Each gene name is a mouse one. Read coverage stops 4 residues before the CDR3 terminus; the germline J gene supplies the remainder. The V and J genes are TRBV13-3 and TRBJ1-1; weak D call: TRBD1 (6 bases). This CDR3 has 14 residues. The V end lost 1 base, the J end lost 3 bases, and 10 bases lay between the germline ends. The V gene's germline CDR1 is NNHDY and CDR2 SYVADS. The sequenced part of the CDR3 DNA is TGTGCCAGCAGTGATAGGGGGATTGACACA. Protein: CASSDRGIDT. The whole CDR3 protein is CASSDRGIDTEVFF.

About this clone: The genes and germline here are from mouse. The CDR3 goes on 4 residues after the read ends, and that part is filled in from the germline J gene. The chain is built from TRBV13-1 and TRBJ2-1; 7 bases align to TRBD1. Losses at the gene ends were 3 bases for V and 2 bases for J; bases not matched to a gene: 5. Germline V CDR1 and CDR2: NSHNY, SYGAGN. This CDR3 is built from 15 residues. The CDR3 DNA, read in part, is TGTGCCAGCAGTGGGACAGGATCGGACTATGCT. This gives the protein CASSGTGSDYA. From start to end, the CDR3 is CASSGTGSDYAEQFF.

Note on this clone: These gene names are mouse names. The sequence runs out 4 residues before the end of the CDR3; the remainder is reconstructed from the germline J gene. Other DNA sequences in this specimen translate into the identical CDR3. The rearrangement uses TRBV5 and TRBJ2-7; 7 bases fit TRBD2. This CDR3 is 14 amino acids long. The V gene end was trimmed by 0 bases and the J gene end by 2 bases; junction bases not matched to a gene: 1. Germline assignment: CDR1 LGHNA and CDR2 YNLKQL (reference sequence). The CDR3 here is CASSQEGGAYEQYF. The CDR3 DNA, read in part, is TGTGCCAGCAGCCAAGAGGGGGGGGCCTAT.

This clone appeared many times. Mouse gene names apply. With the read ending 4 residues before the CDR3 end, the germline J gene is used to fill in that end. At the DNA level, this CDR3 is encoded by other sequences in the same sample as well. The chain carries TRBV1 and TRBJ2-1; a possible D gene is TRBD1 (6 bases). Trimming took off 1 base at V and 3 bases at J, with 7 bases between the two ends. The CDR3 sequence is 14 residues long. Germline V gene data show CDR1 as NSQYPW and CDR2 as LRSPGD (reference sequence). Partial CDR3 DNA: TGCACCTGCAGTGCAGGGGACACCTATGCT. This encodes CTCSAGDTYA. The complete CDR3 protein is CTCSAGDTYAEQFF.

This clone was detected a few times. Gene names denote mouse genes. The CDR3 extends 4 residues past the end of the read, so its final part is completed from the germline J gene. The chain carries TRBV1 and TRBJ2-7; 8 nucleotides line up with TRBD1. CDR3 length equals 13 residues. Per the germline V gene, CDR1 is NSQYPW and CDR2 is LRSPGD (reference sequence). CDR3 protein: CTCSVETGDEQYF. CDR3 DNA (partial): TGCACCTGCAGTGTTGAGACAGGGGAT.

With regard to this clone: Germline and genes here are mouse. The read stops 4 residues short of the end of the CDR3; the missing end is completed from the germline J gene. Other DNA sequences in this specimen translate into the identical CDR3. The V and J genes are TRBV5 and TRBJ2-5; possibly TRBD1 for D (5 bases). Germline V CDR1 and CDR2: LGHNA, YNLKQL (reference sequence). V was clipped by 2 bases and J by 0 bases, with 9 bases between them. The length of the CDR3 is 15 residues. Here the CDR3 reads CASSQTGVNQDTQYF. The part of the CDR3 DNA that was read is TGTGCCAGCAGCCAAACAGGAGTTAACCAAGAC.

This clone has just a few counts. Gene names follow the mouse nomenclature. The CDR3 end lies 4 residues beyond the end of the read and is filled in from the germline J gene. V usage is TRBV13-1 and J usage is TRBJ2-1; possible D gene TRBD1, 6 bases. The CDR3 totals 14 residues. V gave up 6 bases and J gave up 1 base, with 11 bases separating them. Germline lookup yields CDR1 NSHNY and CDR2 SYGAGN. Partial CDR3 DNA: TGTGCCAGCATCTCTCAGGGGAACTATGCT. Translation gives CASISQGNYA. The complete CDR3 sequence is CASISQGNYAEQFF.

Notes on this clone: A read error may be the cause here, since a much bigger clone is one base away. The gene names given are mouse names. CDR3 DNA (partial): TGTGCCAGCAGTGGGACAGAGAGAGAC. Its translation is CASSGTERD. The whole CDR3 protein is CASSGTERDTQYF. The chain is built from TRBV13-3 and TRBJ2-5; perhaps TRBD1 as D (6 bases). The observed sequence ends 4 residues before the CDR3 terminus, with the missing tail filled in from the germline J gene. Germline values: CDR1 NNHDY, CDR2 SYVADS. This CDR3 contains 13 residues. Combining the CDR3 with reference TRBV13-3 and TRBJ2-5 gives the whole variable domain EAAVTQSPRSKVAVTGGKVTLSCHQTNNHDYMYWYRQDTGHGLRLIHYSYVADSTEKGDIPDGYKASRPSQENFSLILELASLSQTAVYFCASSGTERDTQYFGPGTRLLVL.

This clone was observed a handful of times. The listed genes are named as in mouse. The CDR3 loop is CASSDALVYEQYF. The CDR3 DNA, read in part, is TGTGCCAGCAGTGATGCGCTGGTTTAT. The rearrangement joins TRBV13-1 to TRBJ2-7; no firm D call. The read halts 4 residues ahead of the CDR3 end, with the missing end drawn from the germline J gene. The CDR3 runs to 13 residues. Germline CDR1 reads NSHNY; CDR2 reads SYGAGN.

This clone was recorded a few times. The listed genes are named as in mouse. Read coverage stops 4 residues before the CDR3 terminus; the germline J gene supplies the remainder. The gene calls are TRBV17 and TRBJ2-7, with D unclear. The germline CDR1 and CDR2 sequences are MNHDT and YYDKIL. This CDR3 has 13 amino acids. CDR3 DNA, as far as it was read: TGTGCTAGCAGTAGAGATGCCAGATAT. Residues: CASSRDARY. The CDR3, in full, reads CASSRDARYEQYF.

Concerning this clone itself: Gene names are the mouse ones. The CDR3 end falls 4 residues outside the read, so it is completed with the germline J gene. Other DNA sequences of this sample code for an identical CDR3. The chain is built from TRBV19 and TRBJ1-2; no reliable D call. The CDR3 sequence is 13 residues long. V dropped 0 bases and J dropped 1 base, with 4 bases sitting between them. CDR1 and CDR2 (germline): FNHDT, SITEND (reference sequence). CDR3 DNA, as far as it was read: TGTGCCAGCAGTATAGAAGGAAACTCC. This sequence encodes CASSIEGNS. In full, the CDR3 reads CASSIEGNSDYTF.

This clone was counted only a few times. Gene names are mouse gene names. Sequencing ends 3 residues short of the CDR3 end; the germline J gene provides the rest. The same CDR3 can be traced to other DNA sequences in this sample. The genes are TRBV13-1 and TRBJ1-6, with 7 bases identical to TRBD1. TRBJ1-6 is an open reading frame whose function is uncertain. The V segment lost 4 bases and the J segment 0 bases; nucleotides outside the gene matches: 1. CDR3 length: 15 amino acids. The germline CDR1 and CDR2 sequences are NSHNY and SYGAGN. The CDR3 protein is CASSRDSSYNSPLYF. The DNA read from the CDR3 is TGTGCCAGCAGTCGGGACAGTTCCTATAATTCGCCC.

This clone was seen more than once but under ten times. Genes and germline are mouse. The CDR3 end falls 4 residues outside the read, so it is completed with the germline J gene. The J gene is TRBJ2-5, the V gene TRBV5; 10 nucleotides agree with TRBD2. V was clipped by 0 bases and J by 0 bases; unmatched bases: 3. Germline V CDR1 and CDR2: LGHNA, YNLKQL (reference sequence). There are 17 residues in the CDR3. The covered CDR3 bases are TGTGCCAGCAGCCAAGATACTGGGGGGGTTAACCAAGAC. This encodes CASSQDTGGVNQD. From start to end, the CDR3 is CASSQDTGGVNQDTQYF.

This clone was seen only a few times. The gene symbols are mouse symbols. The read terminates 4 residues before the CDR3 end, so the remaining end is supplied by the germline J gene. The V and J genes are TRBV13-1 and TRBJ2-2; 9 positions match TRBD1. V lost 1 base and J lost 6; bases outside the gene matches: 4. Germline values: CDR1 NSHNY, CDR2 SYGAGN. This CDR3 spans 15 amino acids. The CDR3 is CASSDTGQGPGQLYF. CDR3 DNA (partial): TGTGCCAGCAGTGATACGGGACAGGGCCCCGGG.

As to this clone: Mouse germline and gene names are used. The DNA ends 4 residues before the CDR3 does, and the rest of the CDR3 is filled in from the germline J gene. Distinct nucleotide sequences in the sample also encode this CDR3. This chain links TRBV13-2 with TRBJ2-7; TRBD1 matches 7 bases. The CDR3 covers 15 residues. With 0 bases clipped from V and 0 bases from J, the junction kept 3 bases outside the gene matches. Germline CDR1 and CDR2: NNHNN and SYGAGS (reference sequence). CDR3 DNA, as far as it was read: TGTGCCAGCGGTGATGCGGGACAGAGCTCCTAT. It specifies CASGDAGQSSY. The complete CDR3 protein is CASGDAGQSSYEQYF.

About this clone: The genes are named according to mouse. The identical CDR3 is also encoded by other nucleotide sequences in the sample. The sequenced CDR3 bases are TGTGCCAGCAGTCGTACAGGGAGTCAAAAC. Translated: CASSRTGSQN. The CDR3 in full is CASSRTGSQNTLYF. J is TRBJ2-4 and V is TRBV19; possibly TRBD1 for D (6 bases). The read is 4 residues too short to cover the CDR3 end, so that end is filled in from the germline J gene. V lost 4 bases, J lost 0 bases, and 9 bases lay in between. This CDR3 comprises 14 residues. Germline loops: CDR1 FNHDT, CDR2 SITEND (reference sequence).